This is a list of T cell receptor beta chains from one sample in a study of identical twins. TCRdb analysed the 5' RACE reads with MiXCR anew, one entry per CDR3 protein. The data show 280,000 or so distinct CDR3 sequences, approximately 8% seen once. These same data were also listed under a study on yellow fever vaccine responses in identical twins.

The sample comprised memory (CD45RO+) T cells sorted from blood. Receptors were obtained from a woman under 30 in good health. Each CDR3 is given with its conserved first and last residue.

v_call	cdr3_aa
TRBV5-1	CASSLAPHDTQYF
TRBV20-1	CSAVPSGGGSVQGLKTQYF
TRBV3-1	CASSQVYGLAGDTDTQYF
TRBV20-1	CSARGGTGELFF
TRBV5-1	CASSFGLAGLYIEQFF
TRBV6-1	CASSEELPGLGSGQYF
TRBV12-3/TRBV12-4	CASRRTSGSDEQYF
TRBV6-2/TRBV6-3	CASSPPWTNTDTQYF
TRBV20-1	CSASRGAPNTEAFF
TRBV13	CASSRRQGGIQETQYF
TRBV11-2	CASSPGPGTGNEKLFF
TRBV5-6	CASSWTSTHGYTF
TRBV6-1	CASTSRWSRRGNEQFF
TRBV6-4	CASRAGTGETRQFF
TRBV7-9	CASSLKAGVSYNEQFF
TRBV5-1	CASSLFGLGRSEQFF